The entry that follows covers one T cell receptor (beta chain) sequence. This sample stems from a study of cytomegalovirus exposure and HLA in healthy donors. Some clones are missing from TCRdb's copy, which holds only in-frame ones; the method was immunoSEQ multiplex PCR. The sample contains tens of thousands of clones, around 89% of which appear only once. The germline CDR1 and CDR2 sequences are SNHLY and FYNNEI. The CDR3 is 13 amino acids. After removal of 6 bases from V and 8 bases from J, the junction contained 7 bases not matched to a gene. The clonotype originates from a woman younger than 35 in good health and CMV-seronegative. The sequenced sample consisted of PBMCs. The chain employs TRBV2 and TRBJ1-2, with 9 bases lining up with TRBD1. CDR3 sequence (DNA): TGTGCCAGCAGGGGGGGACAGGGTAACGGCTACACCTTC. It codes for CASRGGQGNGYTF.